The 14 T cell receptor beta chains presented below share a single source sample, sequenced in a study of shared clonotypes between healthy human individuals (TCRdb year 2020). Library construction relied on the immunoSEQ multiplex PCR assay. In TCRdb, the immuneACCESS table is reduced to in-frame sequences with V and J assigned. These tables do not hold every clone; where another copy was compared, an unresolved V gene accounts for under half, and the others remain unexplained. This sample lists 950,000 to 1,100,000 clones; 78% were detected once. The ten largest clones add up to 0.6% to 0.7% of the sample. The source material was memory CD4+ T cells from PBMCs. The cell subset or site label corresponds to: CD45RA-negative fraction. The receptors here all came from a man between 18 and 35 years old in good health. Some clones in this sample may be carry-over from other donors' samples.

The rearrangement links TRBV2 to TRBJ1-1; D call uncertain. This CDR3 is 14 amino acids long. V lost 4 bases, J lost 2 bases, and 11 bases lay in between. Per the germline V gene, CDR1 is SNHLY and CDR2 is FYNNEI. The CDR3 DNA reads as TGTGCCAGCAGTGTGGAGGGTCCCAACACTGAAGCTTTCTTT. Translation gives CASSVEGPNTEAFF.

This clone was observed a single time. The CDR3 DNA is TGTGCCAGCAGCGTTGGGAGCGGAACAGATACGCAGTATTTT. Translation gives CASSVGSGTDTQYF. This chain joins TRBV9 and TRBJ2-3; tentatively, D is TRBD2 (5 bases). Germline V lookup: CDR1 SGDLS, CDR2 YYNGEE. The CDR3 totals 14 residues. The ends were cut back, 2 bases at V and 3 bases at J, with 10 bases in the middle.

The sample holds many counts of this clone. This rearrangement joins TRBV5-6 to TRBJ2-1; D is undetermined. The CDR3 consists of 14 residues. The germline V and J ends were trimmed by 4 bases and 8 bases, with 16 bases remaining between them. Germline CDR1 and CDR2: SGHDT and YYEEEE. The CDR3 nucleotides are TGTGCCAGCAGCCCTGTTTCCGTATCCGATGAGCAGTTCTTC. It is translated as CASSPVSVSDEQFF.

With respect to this clone: A much more abundant neighbour one base away suggests this may be a read error. Other nucleotide sequences from this sample produce the same CDR3. This chain links TRBV28 with TRBJ2-6, with no clear D. The CDR3 runs 13 residues. Germline V gene sequence: CDR1 MDHEN, CDR2 SYDVKM. V lost 3 bases to trimming and J lost 1 base, with 1 base between them. In nucleotides, the CDR3 is TGTGCCAGCAGTTTGTCTGGGGCCAACGTCCTGACTTTC. Translating gives CASSLSGANVLTF.

The chain joins TRBV11-2 to TRBJ2-5, with a tentative D call TRBD2 (5 bases). This CDR3 region has 13 residues. Germline assignment: CDR1 SGHAT and CDR2 FQNNGV. Trimming removed 6 bases from V and 5 bases from J, with 13 bases in between. As DNA, the CDR3 is TGTGCCAGCAGGCGTAGCTCGGGGGAGACCCAGTACTTC. Translated: CASRRSSGETQYF.

The chain carries TRBV20-1 and TRBJ1-2; D might be TRBD1 (6 bases). Per the germline V gene, CDR1 is DFQATT and CDR2 is SNEGSKA (reference sequence). Trimming cost V 0 bases and J 14 bases, with 13 bases left between them. The CDR3 loop spans 11 amino acids. CDR3 sequence: CSARDVGGQTF. CDR3 DNA sequence: TGCAGTGCTAGAGATGTTGGGGGGCAAACCTTC.

The chain uses TRBV7-2 and TRBJ2-2, with D unresolved. V gave up 0 bases and J gave up 6 bases, with 2 bases separating them. The CDR3 is 12 amino acids. Germline V CDR1 and CDR2: SGHTA, FQGNSA. The CDR3 spells CASSLASGELFF. The CDR3 DNA is TGTGCCAGCAGCTTAGCGTCCGGGGAGCTGTTTTTT.

This clone was recorded only once. The genes are TRBV5-6 and TRBJ2-7; no definite D call. The germline gives CDR1 SGHDT, CDR2 YYEEEE. V was clipped by 4 bases and J by 6 bases, with 14 bases between them. The CDR3 is 13 residues long. The CDR3 DNA reads as TGTGCCAGCAGCCCGTCACCCGATGGCGAGCAGTACTTC. Translated, it gives CASSPSPDGEQYF. Filled out from reference TRBV5-6 and TRBJ2-7, the complete variable domain reads DAGVTQSPTHLIKTRGQQVTLRCSPKSGHDTVSWYQQALGQGPQFIFQYYEEEERQRGNFPDRFSGHQFPNYSSELNVNALLLGDSALYLCASSPSPDGEQYFGPGTRLTVT.

This chain joins TRBV19 and TRBJ1-4; perhaps TRBD1 as D (5 bases). Trimming took 5 bases from V and 6 from J, leaving 25 bases between them. CDR1 is LNHDA and CDR2 is SQIVND in the germline V gene (reference sequence). The CDR3 is 18 amino acids. The CDR3 reads CASSSRVPSSHPHEKLFF. The CDR3 bases are TGTGCCAGTAGTTCCAGGGTCCCCAGTTCCCATCCTCATGAAAAACTGTTTTTT.

As for this clone: A much larger clone differs from this one at a single base, so this may be a read error. The V call is TRBV7-9, the J call TRBJ2-6; D may be TRBD2 (5 bases). The CDR3 runs to 14 residues. The V and J ends lost 6 bases and 0 bases respectively, with 6 bases between them. Germline assignment: CDR1 SEHNR and CDR2 FQNEAQ (reference sequence). Here the CDR3 reads CASSRDSGANVLTF. In nucleotides, the CDR3 is TGTGCCAGCAGTCGGGACTCTGGGGCCAACGTCCTGACTTTC.

A note on this clone: Other DNA sequences in the same sample also yield this CDR3. The V and J genes are TRBV5-1 and TRBJ1-1, with D tentatively TRBD1 (6 bases). Germline CDR1 reads SGHRS; CDR2 reads YFSETQ. This CDR3 comprises 14 residues. Trimming pared 0 bases from V and 2 bases from J, leaving 8 bases between. The CDR3 sequence is CASSLVQGNTEAFF. The CDR3 bases are TGCGCCAGCAGCTTGGTACAGGGAAACACTGAAGCTTTCTTT.

This chain links TRBV7-2 with TRBJ1-4, with TRBD1 as a possible D gene (5 bases). Trimming removed 7 bases at V and 5 bases at J, with 14 bases between. This CDR3 region has 14 residues. Germline V gene sequence: CDR1 SGHTA, CDR2 FQGNSA. The CDR3 loop reads CASTQSWGNEKLFF. As DNA, the CDR3 is TGTGCCAGCACCCAAAGCTGGGGGAATGAAAAACTGTTTTTT. Full variable domain (missing parts from reference TRBV7-2 and TRBJ1-4): GAGVSQSPSNKVTEKGKDVELRCDPISGHTALYWYRQSLGQGLEFLIYFQGNSAPDKSGLPSDRFSAERTGGSVSTLTIQRTQQEDSAVYLCASTQSWGNEKLFFGSGTQLSVL.

The chain links TRBV28 to TRBJ1-4, with D hard to call. CDR3 length equals 15 residues. Looked up from germline, CDR1 is MDHEN and CDR2 is SYDVKM. V shed 8 bases and J shed 10 bases, with 23 bases lying between them. The CDR3 sequence is CASFQSNEKLGKLFF. The CDR3 nucleotides read TGTGCCAGCTTTCAGTCTAATGAAAAACTCGGAAAACTGTTTTTT.

Details on this clone: A read error may produce the germline difference seen at one junction end. This same CDR3 is encoded by further DNA sequences in the sample. The V call is TRBV18, the J call TRBJ2-1; D ambiguous. The length of the CDR3 is 13 residues. Germline-derived CDR1 and CDR2 are KGHSH and LQKENI. The CDR3 is CASSPPSFNEQFF. CDR3 nucleotide sequence: TGTGCCAGCTCACCACCGTCCTTCAATGAGCAGTTCTTC.